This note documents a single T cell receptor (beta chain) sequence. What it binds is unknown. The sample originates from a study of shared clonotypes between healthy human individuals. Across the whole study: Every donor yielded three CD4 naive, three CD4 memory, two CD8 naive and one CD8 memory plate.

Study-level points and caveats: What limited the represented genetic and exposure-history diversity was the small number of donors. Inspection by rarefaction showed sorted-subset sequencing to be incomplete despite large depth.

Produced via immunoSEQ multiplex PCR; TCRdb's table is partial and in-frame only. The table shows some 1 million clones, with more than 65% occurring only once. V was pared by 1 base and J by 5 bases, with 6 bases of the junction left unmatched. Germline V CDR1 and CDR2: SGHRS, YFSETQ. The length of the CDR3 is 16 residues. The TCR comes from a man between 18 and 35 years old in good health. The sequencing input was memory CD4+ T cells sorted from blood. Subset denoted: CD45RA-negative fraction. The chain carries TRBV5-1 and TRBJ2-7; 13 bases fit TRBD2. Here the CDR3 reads CASSLRTSGSMDEQYF. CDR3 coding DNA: TGCGCCAGCAGCTTGCGGACTAGCGGGAGCATGGACGAGCAGTACTTC.